The source of this TCR beta chain is a study of T cell repertoires in cytomegalovirus infection. The V gene lost 5 bases and the J gene lost 5 bases, with 13 bases spanning the gap. This CDR3 contains 13 residues. Germline V gene lookup returns CDR1 SGHVS and CDR2 FNYEAQ. This clonotype was seen at least ten times. TCRdb independently ran MiXCR on the reads; one entry per CDR3 protein. Among about 180,000 distinct CDR3 sequences listed, over 13% were seen once. The material sequenced was PBMCs. The gene calls are TRBV7-6 and TRBJ2-7; no definite D call. The TCR comes from a human donor in good health (CMV status not recorded). Some clones in this sample may be carry-over from other donors' samples. CDR3 loop: CASSDPRGHEQYF. CDR3 sequence (DNA): TGTGCCAGCAGCGACCCTCGTGGCCACGAGCAGTACTTC.